A single sample gave rise to the 21 T cell receptor beta chains below, sequenced in a study of cytomegalovirus exposure and HLA in healthy donors. PCR employed 60 Vbeta and 13 Jbeta primers. Sequencing used immunoSEQ multiplex PCR; TCRdb keeps in-frame clones, though not all of them. The data contain about 130,000 clones, around 83% of them singletons. Sequencing was done on a sample of PBMCs. These receptors came from a girl aged 2-15 years in good health and CMV-seronegative.

This chain joins TRBV4-1 and TRBJ2-5, with D unresolved. Trimming pared 1 base from V and 3 bases from J, leaving 6 bases between. CDR1 is MGHRA and CDR2 is YSYEKL in the germline V gene. The CDR3 sequence is 13 residues long. The CDR3 coding sequence is TGCGCCAGCAGCCAAGTCCGGGAAGAGACCCAGTACTTC. Its translation: CASSQVREETQYF.

The chain has TRBV7-2 and TRBJ1-1; D is perhaps TRBD1 (5 bases). The CDR3 runs to 13 residues. Trimming took off 3 bases at V and 2 bases at J, with 7 bases between the two ends. Germline assignment: CDR1 SGHTA and CDR2 FQGNSA. The CDR3 region is CASSFRVNTEAFF. The CDR3 DNA follows: TGTGCCAGCAGCTTCAGGGTCAACACTGAAGCTTTCTTT.

This clone was seen just once. This rearrangement joins TRBV9 to TRBJ1-3; a weak D match, TRBD1 (6 bases). Trimming pared 3 bases from V and 1 base from J, leaving 17 bases between. This CDR3 comprises 17 residues. CDR1 is SGDLS, CDR2 YYNGEE, per germline. CDR3 sequence reads: CASSDHPRGASGNTIYF. CDR3 coding DNA: TGTGCCAGCAGCGATCACCCCCGGGGGGCATCTGGAAACACCATATATTTT.

The genes are TRBV2 and TRBJ2-5; TRBD2 might be the D (6 bases). The CDR3 consists of 14 residues. Trimming shortened V by 5 bases and J by 4 bases, and 14 bases separated the two germline ends. The germline gives CDR1 SNHLY, CDR2 FYNNEI. The DNA for the CDR3 is TGTGCCAGCAGTCCCGGGGGATGGAGAGAGACCCAGTACTTC. Translation: CASSPGGWRETQYF. Using reference TRBV2 and TRBJ2-5 for the parts outside the CDR3, the full variable domain is EPEVTQTPSHQVTQMGQEVILRCVPISNHLYFYWYRQILGQKVEFLVSFYNNEISEKSEIFDDQFSVERPDGSNFTLKIRSTKLEDSAMYFCASSPGGWRETQYFGPGTRLLVL.

The V and J genes are TRBV28 and TRBJ1-5; no reliable D call. Trimming stripped 5 bases from V and 2 bases from J, with 16 bases between. CDR1 is MDHEN and CDR2 is SYDVKM in the germline V gene. This CDR3 is 16 amino acids long. The CDR3 here is CASSPPGGTGNQPQHF. In DNA form, the CDR3 reads TGTGCCAGCAGTCCCCCGGGAGGTACTGGCAATCAGCCCCAGCATTTT.

The rearrangement joins TRBV5-6 to TRBJ2-3, with 16 nucleotides matching TRBD2. Germline CDR1 and CDR2: SGHDT and YYEEEE. The CDR3 extends over 16 amino acids. The J segment lost 7 bases and the V segment lost 0 bases, leaving 2 bases of the junction unmatched. The CDR3 region is CASSLGGLAGGYTQYF. DNA of the CDR3: TGTGCCAGCAGCTTGGGGGGACTAGCGGGAGGGTATACGCAGTATTTT.

This chain joins TRBV4-1 and TRBJ1-1, with TRBD1 as a possible D gene (6 bases). Germline-derived CDR1 and CDR2 are MGHRA and YSYEKL. The CDR3 contains 16 residues. The germline V and J ends were trimmed by 4 bases and 4 bases, with 19 bases remaining between them. This chain's CDR3 is CASSPPDSESATEAFF. In DNA, the CDR3 is TGCGCCAGCAGCCCACCGGACAGTGAATCGGCCACTGAAGCTTTCTTT.

The CDR3 reads CASRDYGLARYEQYF. For the CDR3, the DNA is TGTGCCAGCAGGGACTACGGGTTGGCCCGCTACGAGCAGTACTTC. V and J are TRBV2 and TRBJ2-7, with a weak D call TRBD2 (6 bases). This CDR3 contains 15 residues. Germline loops: CDR1 SNHLY, CDR2 FYNNEI. V lost 6 bases and J lost 3, with 18 bases in between. Variable domain in full (rest from reference TRBV2 and TRBJ2-7): EPEVTQTPSHQVTQMGQEVILRCVPISNHLYFYWYRQILGQKVEFLVSFYNNEISEKSEIFDDQFSVERPDGSNFTLKIRSTKLEDSAMYFCASRDYGLARYEQYFGPGTRLTVT.

This chain uses TRBV7-9 with TRBJ2-7, with 11 bases identical to TRBD2. Germline V lookup: CDR1 SEHNR, CDR2 FQNEAQ (reference sequence). This CDR3 comprises 16 residues. With 5 bases clipped from V and 6 bases from J, the junction kept 12 bases outside the gene matches. CDR3 in DNA: TGTGCCAGCAGCCCATGGACTAGCGGGTTAGAGGGCGAGCAGTACTTC. Protein product: CASSPWTSGLEGEQYF. Looking up the rest from reference TRBV7-9 and TRBJ2-7 gives the full variable domain: DTGVSQNPRHKITKRGQNVTFRCDPISEHNRLYWYRQTLGQGPEFLTYFQNEAQLEKSRLLSDRFSAERPKGSFSTLEIQRTEQGDSAMYLCASSPWTSGLEGEQYFGPGTRLTVT.

The chain combines TRBV27 with TRBJ1-2; D ambiguous. There are 14 residues in the CDR3. Germline CDR1 MNHEY, CDR2 SMNVEV (reference sequence). Deletions cut 5 bases from V and 4 bases from J, with 14 bases between. The CDR3 nucleotides are TGTGCCAGCAGTGCCGCAAATAACGGCTATGGCTACACCTTC. Translation: CASSAANNGYGYTF.

This chain connects TRBV18 to TRBJ2-1; possible D gene TRBD1, 6 bases. The CDR3 spans 16 residues. Trimming shortened V by 0 bases and J by 5 bases, and 14 bases separated the two germline ends. Looked up from germline, CDR1 is KGHSH and CDR2 is LQKENI. The CDR3 reads CASSPPRTVLHNEQFF. The CDR3 nucleotides are TGTGCCAGCTCACCACCGAGGACAGTTTTACACAATGAGCAGTTCTTC.

This chain links TRBV2 with TRBJ1-6; 7 nucleotides align to TRBD1. CDR1 is SNHLY, CDR2 FYNNEI, per germline. The CDR3 extends over 13 amino acids. V shed 4 bases, J shed 9 bases, and the junction held 3 bases outside the gene matches. The CDR3 DNA reads as TGTGCCAGCAGTGGACAGGGCGGTTCACCCCTCCACTTT. Amino acid sequence: CASSGQGGSPLHF.

The V gene is TRBV5-1, the J gene TRBJ2-3; D is unclear. This CDR3 region has 14 residues. V was trimmed by 0 bases and J by 2 bases, leaving 7 bases between them. Germline CDR1 reads SGHRS; CDR2 reads YFSETQ. DNA for the CDR3: TGCGCCAGCAGCTTGGTACAGCACACAGATACGCAGTATTTT. This translates into CASSLVQHTDTQYF. Drawing the rest from reference TRBV5-1 and TRBJ2-3, the complete variable domain is KAGVTQTPRYLIKTRGQQVTLSCSPISGHRSVSWYQQTPGQGLQFLFEYFSETQRNKGNFPGRFSGRQFSNSRSEMNVSTLELGDSALYLCASSLVQHTDTQYFGPGTRLTVL.

This chain joins TRBV5-1 and TRBJ2-5; 8 bases fit TRBD2. V shed 2 bases, J shed 4 bases, and the junction held 10 bases outside the gene matches. There are 16 residues in the CDR3. Germline CDR1 SGHRS, CDR2 YFSETQ. For the CDR3, the DNA is TGCGCCAGCAGCTTACCCGCCCCAGCGGGAGTAGAGACCCAGTACTTC. This gives the protein CASSLPAPAGVETQYF.

A single count supports this clone. The CDR3 spells CASSPGSGGPYEQYF. The CDR3 region has the DNA TGTGCCAGCAGCCCTGGCAGCGGGGGTCCCTACGAGCAGTACTTC. The chain combines TRBV7-2 with TRBJ2-7, with TRBD2 matching 8 bases. Germline V lookup: CDR1 SGHTA, CDR2 FQGNSA. Trimming at V came to 5 bases and at J to 2 bases, leaving 8 bases not matched to a gene. CDR3 size: 15 residues.

The chain joins TRBV10-3 to TRBJ2-4, with 8 nucleotides matching TRBD1. The CDR3 has 17 residues. V lost 3 bases and J lost 0; bases outside the gene matches: 7. Germline CDR1 ENHRY, CDR2 SYGVKD. The CDR3 nucleotides read TGTGCCATCAGTGAAGGACAGGGCGATGTAGCCAAAAACATTCAGTACTTC. Translation gives CAISEGQGDVAKNIQYF.

The chain has TRBV5-6 and TRBJ1-5; 9 nucleotides align to TRBD1. CDR3 size: 16 residues. Trimming removed 2 bases from V and 3 bases from J; junction bases left unmatched: 6. Germline CDR1 reads SGHDT; CDR2 reads YYEEEE. This CDR3 is CASSLRDRDFNQPQHF. The CDR3 DNA sequence: TGTGCCAGCAGCTTACGGGACAGGGACTTCAATCAGCCCCAGCATTTT.

The rearrangement joins TRBV9 to TRBJ2-2; 11 bases are a match to TRBD2. The CDR3 runs to 17 residues. Looked up from germline, CDR1 is SGDLS and CDR2 is YYNGEE. Trimming at V came to 0 bases and at J to 2 bases, leaving 3 bases not matched to a gene. CDR3 in DNA: TGTGCCAGCAGCGTAGGCACTAGCGGGGGCAACACCGGGGAGCTGTTTTTT. Amino acid sequence: CASSVGTSGGNTGELFF.

The chain combines TRBV30 with TRBJ1-1; D may be TRBD1 (6 bases). The CDR3 length is 17 residues. V lost 2 bases to trimming and J lost 0 bases, with 19 bases between them. Looked up from germline, CDR1 is GTSNPN and CDR2 is SVGIG (reference sequence). The CDR3 here is CAWSPIEKDRMNTEAFF. In DNA form, the CDR3 reads TGTGCCTGGAGTCCTATAGAGAAAGACAGGATGAACACTGAAGCTTTCTTT.

The genes are TRBV30 and TRBJ1-2; D call uncertain. Germline V gene sequence: CDR1 GTSNPN, CDR2 SVGIG (reference sequence). The germline V and J ends were trimmed by 5 bases and 4 bases, with 14 bases remaining between them. The CDR3 sequence is 13 residues long. For the CDR3, the DNA is TGTGCCTGGGCCATCCCAGGCAGCTATGGCTACACCTTC. This encodes CAWAIPGSYGYTF.

The chain combines TRBV30 with TRBJ2-1; 13 bases fit TRBD2. The V gene end was trimmed by 0 bases and the J gene end by 9 bases; junction bases not matched to a gene: 2. This CDR3 is built from 14 residues. Germline CDR1 is GTSNPN and CDR2 is SVGIG (reference sequence). The DNA for the CDR3 is TGTGCCTGGAGTGTAGGACTAGCGGGAGTTGAGCAGTTCTTC. It specifies CAWSVGLAGVEQFF.